The entry that follows covers one T cell receptor (beta chain) sequence. Its antigen is unknown. This entry is derived from a study of cytomegalovirus exposure and HLA in healthy donors. Study-level background: One earlier analysis, a look at 150 million to 200 million T cells, found more than 100 million unique TCR beta sequences. Study-wide results and limits: One variant, a missense change in DCLRE1C, was linked in a later analysis to TCR beta V- and J-gene trimming.

The PCR used 60 Vbeta and 13 Jbeta primers. Profiled with immunoSEQ multiplex PCR; TCRdb holds only in-frame clones, not every one. This repertoire includes around 210,000 clones. CDR1 and CDR2 (germline): SNHLY, FYNNEI. The V end was cut by 4 bases, the J end by 4 bases, with 10 bases between. The CDR3 length is 14 residues. The clonotype originates from a woman younger than 45 in good health and CMV-seropositive. Sequencing was done on a sample of PBMCs. The J gene is TRBJ2-2, the V gene TRBV2, with D maybe TRBD2 (5 bases). CDR3 sequence reads: CASSVGLPTGELFF. DNA for the CDR3: TGTGCCAGCAGTGTTGGACTTCCCACCGGGGAGCTGTTTTTT.